Listed below are T cell receptor beta chains from one sample, sequenced in a study of cytomegalovirus exposure and HLA in healthy donors. The data were produced by immunoSEQ multiplex PCR, yet TCRdb's version contains in-frame clones alone and is incomplete. The sample lists under 200,000 clones; 73% were seen once. The sequenced sample was PBMCs. Receptor source: a woman aged 25 to 39 in good health and CMV-seronegative. Both conserved end residues are part of each CDR3.

TRBJ1-5 | TRBV2 | CASSVLGEGQPQHF
TRBJ1-4 | TRBV11-2 | CASSLAAGIGEKLFF
TRBJ1-2 | TRBV19 | CASSMAGLFYGYTF
TRBJ2-3 | TRBV19 | CASSAQVSRTDTQYF
TRBJ2-7 | TRBV23-1 | CASSQSLRFSDEQYF
TRBJ2-5 | TRBV5-1 | CASSLEGREETQYF
TRBJ2-7 | TRBV6-1 | CASSEPGYYEQYF
TRBJ2-1 | TRBV13 | CASSFRAGPPASSYNEQFF
TRBJ1-1 | TRBV28 | CASSSPGSMNTEAFF
TRBJ2-1 | TRBV19 | CASSIHGSSYNEQFF
TRBJ2-3 | TRBV7-3 | CASARAGGSNTQYF
TRBJ2-7 | TRBV4-1 | CASSHTEGLADYEQYF
TRBJ2-7 | TRBV18 | CASSPKGGSGYEQYF
TRBJ2-7 | TRBV18 | CASSPGTVYEQYF
TRBJ2-5 | TRBV4-2 | CASSPKILAGEQETQYF
TRBJ1-2 | TRBV6-1 | CASSEATTGYGYTF
TRBJ1-1 | TRBV7-2 | CASRHYRGQATEAFF
TRBJ2-5 | TRBV4-1 | CASSQVALAGAETQYF
TRBJ2-7 | TRBV27 | CASSFGSGGFYEQYF
TRBJ2-3 | TRBV7-3 | CASSLTRDSTDTQYF
TRBJ2-6 | TRBV2 | CASRDQGYGANVLTF
TRBJ1-3 | TRBV4-3 | CASSQGTGDPGNTIYF
TRBJ1-1 | TRBV19 | CASSISGADTEAFF